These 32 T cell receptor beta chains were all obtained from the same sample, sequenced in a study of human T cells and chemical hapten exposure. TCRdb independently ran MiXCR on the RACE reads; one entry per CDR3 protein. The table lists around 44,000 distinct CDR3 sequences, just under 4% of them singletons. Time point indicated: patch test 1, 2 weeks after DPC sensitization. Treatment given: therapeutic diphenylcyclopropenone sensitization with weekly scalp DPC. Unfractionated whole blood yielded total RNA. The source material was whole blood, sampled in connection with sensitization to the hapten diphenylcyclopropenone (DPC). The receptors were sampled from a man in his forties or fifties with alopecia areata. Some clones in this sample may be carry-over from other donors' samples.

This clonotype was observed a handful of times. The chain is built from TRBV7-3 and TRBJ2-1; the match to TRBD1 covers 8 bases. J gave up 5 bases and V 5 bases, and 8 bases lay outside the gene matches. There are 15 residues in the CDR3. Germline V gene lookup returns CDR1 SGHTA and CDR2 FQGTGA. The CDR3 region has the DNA TGTGCCAGCAGCAAATGGACAGGGTGGGACAATGAGCAGTTCTTC. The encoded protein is CASSKWTGWDNEQFF.

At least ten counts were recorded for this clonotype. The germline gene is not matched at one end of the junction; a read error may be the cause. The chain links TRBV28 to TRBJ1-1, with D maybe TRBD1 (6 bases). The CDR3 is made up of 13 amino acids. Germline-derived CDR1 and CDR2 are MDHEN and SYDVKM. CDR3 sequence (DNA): TGTGCCAGCATTTTACAGGGTTTCGCTGAAGCTTTCTTT. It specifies CASILQGFAEAFF.

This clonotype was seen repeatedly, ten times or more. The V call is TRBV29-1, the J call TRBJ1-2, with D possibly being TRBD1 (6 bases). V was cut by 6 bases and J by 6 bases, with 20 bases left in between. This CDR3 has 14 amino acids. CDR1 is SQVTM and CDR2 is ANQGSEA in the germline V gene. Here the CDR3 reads CSVGPLDSINGYTF. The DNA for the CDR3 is TGCAGCGTGGGCCCACTGGACAGCATAAATGGCTACACCTTC.

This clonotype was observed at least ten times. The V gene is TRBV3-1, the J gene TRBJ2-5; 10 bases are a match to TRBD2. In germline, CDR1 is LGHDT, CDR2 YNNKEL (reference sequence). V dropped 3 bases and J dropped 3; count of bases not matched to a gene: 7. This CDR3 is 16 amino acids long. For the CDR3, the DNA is TGTGCCAGCAGCCAGAGACTAGCGGGCTACAAAGAGACCCAGTACTTC. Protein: CASSQRLAGYKETQYF.

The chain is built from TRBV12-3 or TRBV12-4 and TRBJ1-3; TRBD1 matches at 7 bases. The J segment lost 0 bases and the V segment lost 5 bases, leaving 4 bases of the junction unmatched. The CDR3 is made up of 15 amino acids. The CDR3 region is CASSRTGSSGNTIYF. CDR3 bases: TGTGCCAGCAGTCGGACAGGTTCCTCTGGAAACACCATATATTTT.

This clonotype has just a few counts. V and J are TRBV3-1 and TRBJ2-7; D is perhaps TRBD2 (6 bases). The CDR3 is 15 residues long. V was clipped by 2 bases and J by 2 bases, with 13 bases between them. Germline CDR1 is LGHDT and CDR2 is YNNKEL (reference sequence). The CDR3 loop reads CASSQSSGGPYEQYF. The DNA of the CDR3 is TGTGCCAGCAGCCAATCGTCTGGAGGGCCCTACGAGCAGTACTTC.

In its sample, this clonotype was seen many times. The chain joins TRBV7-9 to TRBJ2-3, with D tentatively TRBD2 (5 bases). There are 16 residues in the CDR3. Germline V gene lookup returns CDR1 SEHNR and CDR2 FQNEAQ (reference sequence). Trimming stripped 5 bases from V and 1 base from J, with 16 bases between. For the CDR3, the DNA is TGTGCCAGCAGCCCCCGGGGTAGCAGTCGCACAGATACGCAGTATTTT. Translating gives CASSPRGSSRTDTQYF.

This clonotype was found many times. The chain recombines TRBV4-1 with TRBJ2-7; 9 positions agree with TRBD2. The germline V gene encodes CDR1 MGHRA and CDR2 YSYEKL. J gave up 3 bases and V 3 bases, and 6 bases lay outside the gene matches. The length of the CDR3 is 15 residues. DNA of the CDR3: TGCGCCAGCAGCCACGGGACTAGCACAAACTACGAGCAGTACTTC. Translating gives CASSHGTSTNYEQYF.

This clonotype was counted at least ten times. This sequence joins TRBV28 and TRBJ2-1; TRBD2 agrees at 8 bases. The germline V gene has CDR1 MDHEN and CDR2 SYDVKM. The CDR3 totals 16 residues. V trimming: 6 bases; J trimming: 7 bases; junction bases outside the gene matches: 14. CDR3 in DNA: TGTGCCAGCAGCCTACCCGCGGGAGGAAGGGAAAATGAGCAGTTCTTC. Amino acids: CASSLPAGGRENEQFF.

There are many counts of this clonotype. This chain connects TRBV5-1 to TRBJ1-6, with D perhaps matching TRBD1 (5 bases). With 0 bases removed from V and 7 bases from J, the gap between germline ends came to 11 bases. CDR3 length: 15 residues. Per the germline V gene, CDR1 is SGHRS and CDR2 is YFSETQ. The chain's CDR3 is CASSLDGQWNSPLHF. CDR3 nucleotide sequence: TGCGCCAGCAGCTTGGACGGACAATGGAATTCACCCCTCCACTTT.

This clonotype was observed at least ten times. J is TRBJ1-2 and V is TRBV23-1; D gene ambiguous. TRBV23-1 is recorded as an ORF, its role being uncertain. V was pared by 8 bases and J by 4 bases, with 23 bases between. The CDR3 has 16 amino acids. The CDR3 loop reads CASGNYLTSASYGYTF. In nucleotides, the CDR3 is TGCGCCAGCGGAAATTATTTGACGTCGGCTTCCTATGGCTACACCTTC.

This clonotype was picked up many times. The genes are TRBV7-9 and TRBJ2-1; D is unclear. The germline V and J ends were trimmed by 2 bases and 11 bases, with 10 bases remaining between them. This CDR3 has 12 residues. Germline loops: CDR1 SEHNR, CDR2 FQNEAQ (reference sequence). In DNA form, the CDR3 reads TGTGCCAGCAGCTTAACACGGGCCCAGCAGTTCTTC. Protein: CASSLTRAQQFF.

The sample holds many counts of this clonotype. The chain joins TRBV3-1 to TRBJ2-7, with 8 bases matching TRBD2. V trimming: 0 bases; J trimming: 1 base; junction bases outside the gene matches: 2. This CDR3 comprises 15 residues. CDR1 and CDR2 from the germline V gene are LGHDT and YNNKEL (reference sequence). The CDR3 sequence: CASSQEGGRSYEQYF. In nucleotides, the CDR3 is TGTGCCAGCAGCCAAGAGGGCGGGAGGTCCTACGAGCAGTACTTC.

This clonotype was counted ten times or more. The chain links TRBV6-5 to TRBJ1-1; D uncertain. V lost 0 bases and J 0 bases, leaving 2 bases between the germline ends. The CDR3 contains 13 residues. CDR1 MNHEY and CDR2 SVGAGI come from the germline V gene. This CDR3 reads CASSYSVNTEAFF. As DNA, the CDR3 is TGTGCCAGCAGTTACTCAGTGAACACTGAAGCTTTCTTT.

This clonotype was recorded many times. CDR3 amino acids: CTWSGPGSQPQHF. The DNA of the CDR3 is TGCACCTGGTCGGGCCCCGGATCTCAGCCCCAGCATTTT. The V call is TRBV20-1, the J call TRBJ1-5; no clear D. The CDR3 is made up of 13 amino acids. Germline CDR1 is DFQATT and CDR2 is SNEGSKA (reference sequence).

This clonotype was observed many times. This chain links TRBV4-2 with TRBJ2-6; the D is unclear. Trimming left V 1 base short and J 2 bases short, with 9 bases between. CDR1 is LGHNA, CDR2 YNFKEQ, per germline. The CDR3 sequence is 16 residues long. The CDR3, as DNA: TGTGCCAGCAGCCAAGTTGGCGCTGCTGGGGCCAACGTCCTGACTTTC. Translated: CASSQVGAAGANVLTF.

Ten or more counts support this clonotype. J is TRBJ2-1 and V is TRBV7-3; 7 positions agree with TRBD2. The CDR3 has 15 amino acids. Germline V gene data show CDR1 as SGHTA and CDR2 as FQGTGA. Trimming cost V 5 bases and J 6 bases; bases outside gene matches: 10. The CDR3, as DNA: TGTGCCAGCAGCCAACGACTAGCAGGAGGCAATGAGCAGTTCTTC. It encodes CASSQRLAGGNEQFF.

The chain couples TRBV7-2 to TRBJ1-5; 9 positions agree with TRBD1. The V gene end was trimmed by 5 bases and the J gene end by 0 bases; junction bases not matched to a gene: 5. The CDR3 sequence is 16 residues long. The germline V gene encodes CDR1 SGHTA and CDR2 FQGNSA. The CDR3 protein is CASSQTGGVSNQPQHF. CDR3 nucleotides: TGTGCCAGCAGCCAAACAGGGGGCGTTAGCAATCAGCCCCAGCATTTT. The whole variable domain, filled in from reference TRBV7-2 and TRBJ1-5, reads GAGVSQSPSNKVTEKGKDVELRCDPISGHTALYWYRQSLGQGLEFLIYFQGNSAPDKSGLPSDRFSAERTGGSVSTLTIQRTQQEDSAVYLCASSQTGGVSNQPQHFGDGTRLSIL.

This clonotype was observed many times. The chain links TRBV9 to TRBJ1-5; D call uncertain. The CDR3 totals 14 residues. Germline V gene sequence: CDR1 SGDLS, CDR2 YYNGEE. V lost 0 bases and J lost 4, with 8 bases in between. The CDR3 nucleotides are TGTGCCAGCAGCGTAGACGGAAGTAATCAGCCCCAGCATTTT. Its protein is CASSVDGSNQPQHF. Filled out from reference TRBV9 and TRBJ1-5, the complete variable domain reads DSGVTQTPKHLITATGQRVTLRCSPRSGDLSVYWYQQSLDQGLQFLIQYYNGEERAKGNILERFSAQQFPDLHSELNLSSLELGDSALYFCASSVDGSNQPQHFGDGTRLSIL.

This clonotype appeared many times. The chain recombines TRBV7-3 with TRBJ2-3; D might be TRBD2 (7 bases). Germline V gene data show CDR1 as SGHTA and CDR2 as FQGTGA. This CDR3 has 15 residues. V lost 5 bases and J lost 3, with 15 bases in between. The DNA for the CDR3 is TGTGCCAGCAGCCAAAGGGGGGGAGAGACAGATACGCAGTATTTT. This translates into CASSQRGGETDTQYF.

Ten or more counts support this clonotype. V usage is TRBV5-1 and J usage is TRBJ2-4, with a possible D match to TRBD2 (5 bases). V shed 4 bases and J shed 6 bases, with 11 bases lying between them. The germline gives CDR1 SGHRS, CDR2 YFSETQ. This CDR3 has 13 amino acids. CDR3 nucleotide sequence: TGCGCCAGCAGCAAGAGCGGACTAAACATTCAGTACTTC. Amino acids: CASSKSGLNIQYF.

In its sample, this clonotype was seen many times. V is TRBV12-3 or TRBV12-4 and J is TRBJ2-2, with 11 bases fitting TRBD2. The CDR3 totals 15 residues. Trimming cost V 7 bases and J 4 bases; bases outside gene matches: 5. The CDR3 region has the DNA TGTGCCAGCACCCCGGGACTAGCGGCCACCGGGGAGCTGTTTTTT. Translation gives CASTPGLAATGELFF.

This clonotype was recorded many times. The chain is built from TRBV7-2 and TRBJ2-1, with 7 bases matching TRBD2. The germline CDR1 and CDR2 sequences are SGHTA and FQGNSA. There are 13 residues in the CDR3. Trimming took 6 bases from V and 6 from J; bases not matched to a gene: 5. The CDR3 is CASRGAGRNEQFF. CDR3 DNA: TGTGCCAGCAGGGGAGCGGGACGCAATGAGCAGTTCTTC.

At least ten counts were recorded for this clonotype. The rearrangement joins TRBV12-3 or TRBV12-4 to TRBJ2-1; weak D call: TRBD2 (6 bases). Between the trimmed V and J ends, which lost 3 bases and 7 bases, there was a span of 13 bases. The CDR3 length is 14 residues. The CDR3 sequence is CASSFHPGRNEQFF. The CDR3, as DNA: TGTGCCAGCAGTTTTCACCCAGGGAGGAATGAGCAGTTCTTC.

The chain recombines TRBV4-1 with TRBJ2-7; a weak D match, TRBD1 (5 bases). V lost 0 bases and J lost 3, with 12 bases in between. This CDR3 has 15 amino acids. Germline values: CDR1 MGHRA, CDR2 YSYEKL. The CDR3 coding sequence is TGCGCCAGCAGCCAAGATGGGCAGGGCTACTACGAGCAGTACTTC. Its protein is CASSQDGQGYYEQYF.

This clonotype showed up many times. This chain's CDR3 is CASSHQAGGTHEQFF. The CDR3 nucleotides read TGTGCCAGCAGCCACCAAGCGGGGGGTACACATGAGCAGTTCTTC. The genes are TRBV28 and TRBJ2-1; TRBD2 matches at 9 bases. In germline, CDR1 is MDHEN, CDR2 SYDVKM. This CDR3 region has 15 residues. The trim removed 6 bases at V and 8 bases at J, leaving 11 bases unmatched.

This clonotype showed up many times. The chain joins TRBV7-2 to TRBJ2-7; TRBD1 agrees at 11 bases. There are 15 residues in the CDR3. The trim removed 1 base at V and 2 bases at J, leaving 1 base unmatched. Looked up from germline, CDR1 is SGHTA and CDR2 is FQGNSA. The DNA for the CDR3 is TGTGCCAGCAGCTTAGGGACAGGGGGCGCCTACGAGCAGTACTTC. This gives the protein CASSLGTGGAYEQYF.

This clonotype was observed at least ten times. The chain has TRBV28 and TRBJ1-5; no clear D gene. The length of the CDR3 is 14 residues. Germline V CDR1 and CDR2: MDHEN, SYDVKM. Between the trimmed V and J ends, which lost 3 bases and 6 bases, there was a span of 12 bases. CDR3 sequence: CASSFYRVSQPQHF. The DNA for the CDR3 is TGTGCCAGCAGTTTTTACCGGGTTTCTCAGCCCCAGCATTTT.

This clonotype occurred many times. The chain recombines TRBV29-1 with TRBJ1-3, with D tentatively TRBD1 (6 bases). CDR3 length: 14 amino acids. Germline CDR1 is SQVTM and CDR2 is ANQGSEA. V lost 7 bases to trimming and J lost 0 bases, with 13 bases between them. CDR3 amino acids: CSALGQSSGNTIYF. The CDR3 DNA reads TGCAGCGCCTTAGGACAGAGCTCTGGAAACACCATATATTTT. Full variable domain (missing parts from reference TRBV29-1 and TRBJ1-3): SAVISQKPSRDICQRGTSLTIQCQVDSQVTMMFWYRQQPGQSLTLIATANQGSEATYESGFVIDKFPISRPNLTFSTLTVSNMSPEDSSIYLCSALGQSSGNTIYFGEGSWLTVV.

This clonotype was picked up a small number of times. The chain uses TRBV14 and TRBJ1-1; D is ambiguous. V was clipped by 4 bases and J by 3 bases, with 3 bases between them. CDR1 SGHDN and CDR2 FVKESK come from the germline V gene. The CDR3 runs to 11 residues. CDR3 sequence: CASSPYTEAFF. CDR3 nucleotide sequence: TGTGCCAGCAGCCCCTACACTGAAGCTTTCTTT. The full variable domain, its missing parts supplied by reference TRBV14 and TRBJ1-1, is EAGVTQFPSHSVIEKGQTVTLRCDPISGHDNLYWYRRVMGKEIKFLLHFVKESKQDESGMPNNRFLAERTGGTYSTLKVQPAELEDSGVYFCASSPYTEAFFGQGTRLTVV.

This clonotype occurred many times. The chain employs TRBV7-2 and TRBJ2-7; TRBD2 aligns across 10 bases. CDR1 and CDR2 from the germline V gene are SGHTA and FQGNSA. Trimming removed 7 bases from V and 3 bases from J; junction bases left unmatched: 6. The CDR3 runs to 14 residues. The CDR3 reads CASKTGTSDYEQYF. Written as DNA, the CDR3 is TGTGCCAGCAAAACCGGGACTAGCGACTACGAGCAGTACTTC.

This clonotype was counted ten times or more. CDR3 sequence (DNA): TGCGCCAGCAACCTAGCGGGGAGAGAGACCCAGTACTTC. Translated, it gives CASNLAGRETQYF. The rearrangement links TRBV5-1 to TRBJ2-5, with 9 bases aligning to TRBD2. The CDR3 consists of 13 residues. Germline V gene sequence: CDR1 SGHRS, CDR2 YFSETQ. Trimming took 6 bases from V and 4 from J; bases not matched to a gene: 4.